The clone carrying this TCR beta chain was detected only a few times. What it binds is unknown. The data belong to a study of chemoradiotherapy in HPV16-positive cancers. Study-wide context: Candidate HPV-specific T-cell clones and common TCR motifs came from functional assays in a couple of HPV16-positive patients.

Study-level findings and limits: For HPV16-positive patients, expanding HPV-responsive T cells associated with longer recurrence-free survival. Only a couple of HPV16-positive patients supplied the functional HPV-specificity definition.

Assay: immunoSEQ multiplex PCR; the TCRdb copy retains only in-frame clones and omits some. This sample has more than 11,000 clones, with roughly 70% found just once. The CDR3 sequence is 15 residues long. V was pared by 4 bases and J by 2 bases, with 14 bases between. The germline V gene has CDR1 SEHNR and CDR2 FQNEAQ (reference sequence). The specimen was collected from a patient who underwent chemoradiotherapy. The clonotype was recovered from a human donor with HPV-associated anogenital cancer. The chain employs TRBV7-9 and TRBJ1-2; D may be TRBD1 (6 bases). CDR3 sequence reads: CASSSYNDRNYGYTF. DNA of the CDR3: TGTGCCAGCAGCTCCTACAACGACAGGAACTATGGCTACACCTTC.